Each of the 25 T cell receptor beta chains below was sequenced from the same sample in a study of T cells after somatic rescue of genetic block (dated by TCRdb to about 2020). Libraries were made using the immunoSEQ multiplex PCR assay. Drawn from immuneACCESS, this table holds only the in-frame rearrangements with V and J called that TCRdb kept. Clones are partly lost; checked studies trace under half to an unresolved V gene and leave the rest unexplained. The sample yields 55,000 to 75,000 clones; approximately 90% were counted once. The top ten clonotypes cover 2.9% of the sample. Sample: peripheral blood mononuclear cells (PBMCs). These receptors originate from a middle-aged man.

The J gene is TRBJ2-7, the V gene TRBV28; TRBD1 aligns across 7 bases. Germline V gene data show CDR1 as MDHEN and CDR2 as SYDVKM. V was pared by 3 bases and J by 3 bases, with 2 bases of the junction left unmatched. The CDR3 contains 13 residues. As DNA, the CDR3 is TGTGCCAGCAGTTTGGGACAGTTCTACGAGCAGTACTTC. Translated, it gives CASSLGQFYEQYF.

This clone has only one observation. The chain couples TRBV2 to TRBJ1-4, with TRBD1 matching 7 bases. After removal of 10 bases from V and 7 bases from J, the junction contained 9 bases not matched to a gene. Germline-derived CDR1 and CDR2 are SNHLY and FYNNEI. This CDR3 is 13 amino acids long. The CDR3 bases are TGTGCCACGTCGACAGGGTTGGGTGAAAAACTGTTTTTT. It encodes CATSTGLGEKLFF.

The V and J genes are TRBV5-6 and TRBJ2-5; TRBD2 might be the D (6 bases). Germline CDR1 is SGHDT and CDR2 is YYEEEE. Trimming shortened V by 3 bases and J by 3 bases, and 18 bases separated the two germline ends. CDR3 length equals 16 residues. DNA for the CDR3: TGTGCCAGCAGCTCGGCACACGCGGGGACCAAAGAGACCCAGTACTTC. Its protein is CASSSAHAGTKETQYF. Full variable domain (rest looked up from reference TRBV5-6 and TRBJ2-5): DAGVTQSPTHLIKTRGQQVTLRCSPKSGHDTVSWYQQALGQGPQFIFQYYEEEERQRGNFPDRFSGHQFPNYSSELNVNALLLGDSALYLCASSSAHAGTKETQYFGPGTRLLVL.

CDR3 coding DNA: TGCGCCAGCAGCCCAGGAGGGACTAGGAAAGAGACCCAGTACTTC. Its translation is CASSPGGTRKETQYF. The gene calls are TRBV5-1 and TRBJ2-5, with TRBD2 matching over 8 bases. Unmatched junction bases numbered 8, after V lost 4 bases and J lost 3 bases. This CDR3 has 15 amino acids. The germline V gene encodes CDR1 SGHRS and CDR2 YFSETQ.

The J gene is TRBJ2-2, the V gene TRBV19; TRBD2 agrees at 12 bases. Germline assignment: CDR1 LNHDA and CDR2 SQIVND (reference sequence). Unmatched junction bases numbered 10, after V lost 7 bases and J lost 7 bases. The CDR3 covers 16 residues. This CDR3 reads CASTPGLAGRVGELFF. The CDR3 DNA sequence: TGTGCCAGTACACCAGGACTAGCGGGACGTGTCGGGGAGCTGTTTTTT.

The chain uses TRBV7-9 and TRBJ1-1; no definite D call. V lost 5 bases to trimming and J lost 1 base, with 8 bases between them. The CDR3 sequence is 13 residues long. Germline V CDR1 and CDR2: SEHNR, FQNEAQ (reference sequence). CDR3 coding DNA: TGTGCCAGCAGCCCGGACTGGAACACTGAAGCTTTCTTT. Translating gives CASSPDWNTEAFF.

The V gene is TRBV6-4, the J gene TRBJ2-7; TRBD2 matches at 15 bases. Germline trimming cut 6 bases from V and 5 bases from J; bases unmatched to any gene: 11. Germline CDR1 and CDR2: MRHNA and SNTAGT. This CDR3 is 17 amino acids long. The CDR3 protein is CASSGGLAGGSPHEQYF. The CDR3 DNA is TGTGCCAGCAGCGGGGGACTAGCGGGAGGTTCCCCCCACGAGCAGTACTTC.

The chain links TRBV5-6 to TRBJ2-7; 11 positions match TRBD2. The ends lost 4 bases at V and 0 bases at J; junction bases unmatched: 6. The germline gives CDR1 SGHDT, CDR2 YYEEEE. The CDR3 sequence is 16 residues long. The CDR3 region has the DNA TGTGCCAGCAGCCACACCCTAGCGGGAGGCTCCTACGAGCAGTACTTC. Encoded protein: CASSHTLAGGSYEQYF.

The chain carries TRBV7-3 and TRBJ2-7; TRBD1 might be the D (6 bases). V lost 5 bases, J lost 7 bases, and 15 bases lay in between. Looked up from germline, CDR1 is SGHTA and CDR2 is FQGTGA. This CDR3 is built from 13 residues. The CDR3 nucleotides are TGTGCCAGCAGCCCAGGGGCAGGGGAAGAGCAGTACTTC. Translated: CASSPGAGEEQYF. Together with reference TRBV7-3 and TRBJ2-7, the CDR3 gives the full variable domain: GAGVSQTPSNKVTEKGKYVELRCDPISGHTALYWYRQSLGQGPEFLIYFQGTGAADDSGLPNDRFFAVRPEGSVSTLKIQRTERGDSAVYLCASSPGAGEEQYFGPGTRLTVT.

The chain carries TRBV19 and TRBJ2-3, with 10 bases matching TRBD2. This CDR3 is 14 amino acids long. Trimming took 4 bases from V and 6 from J; bases not matched to a gene: 4. Per germline, CDR1 LNHDA and CDR2 SQIVND (reference sequence). The CDR3 region has the DNA TGTGCCAGTAGTACTAGCGGGGGTTTGGATACGCAGTATTTT. Translating gives CASSTSGGLDTQYF. The variable domain in full, with the rest retrieved from reference TRBV19 and TRBJ2-3, is DGGITQSPKYLFRKEGQNVTLSCEQNLNHDAMYWYRQDPGQGLRLIYYSQIVNDFQKGDIAEGYSVSREKKESFPLTVTSAQKNPTAFYLCASSTSGGLDTQYFGPGTRLTVL.

This chain links TRBV9 with TRBJ1-2, with 8 nucleotides matching TRBD1. The CDR3 contains 14 residues. Trimming at V came to 4 bases and at J to 8 bases, leaving 10 bases not matched to a gene. Germline CDR1 reads SGDLS; CDR2 reads YYNGEE. The CDR3 region is CASSTGQATRGYTF. CDR3 in DNA: TGTGCCAGCAGCACGGGACAGGCGACTCGGGGCTACACCTTC.

The rearrangement uses TRBV2 and TRBJ2-7; D may correspond to TRBD1 or TRBD2 (5 bases each). Germline V gene sequence: CDR1 SNHLY, CDR2 FYNNEI. The CDR3 has 14 amino acids. Trimming stripped 4 bases from V and 7 bases from J, with 17 bases between. CDR3 amino acids: CASSAFGGLGEQYF. In DNA form, the CDR3 reads TGTGCCAGCAGTGCCTTTGGGGGTTTGGGTGAGCAGTACTTC.

The gene calls are TRBV4-2 and TRBJ1-2; D might be TRBD1 (5 bases). The V end was cut by 1 base, the J end by 4 bases, with 10 bases between. The CDR3 consists of 14 residues. Germline lookup yields CDR1 LGHNA and CDR2 YNFKEQ. CDR3 in amino acids: CASSQGDGPYGYTF. The CDR3 coding sequence is TGTGCCAGCAGCCAAGGGGACGGACCCTATGGCTACACCTTC.

The chain combines TRBV7-9 with TRBJ2-1, with a possible D match to TRBD2 (5 bases). Germline CDR1 SEHNR, CDR2 FQNEAQ (reference sequence). CDR3 length: 13 amino acids. V was clipped by 1 base and J by 10 bases, with 11 bases between them. CDR3: CASSLGSGIEQFF. The CDR3 coding sequence is TGTGCCAGCAGCTTAGGTTCCGGGATAGAGCAGTTCTTC.

This chain joins TRBV11-3 and TRBJ2-1; 16 bases map to TRBD2. Losses at the gene ends were 1 base for V and 5 bases for J; bases not matched to a gene: 5. There are 18 residues in the CDR3. Germline CDR1 is SGHNT and CDR2 is YENEEA. This CDR3 is CASSLAGTSGGAHNEQFF. The CDR3 region has the DNA TGTGCCAGCAGCTTAGCCGGGACTAGCGGGGGGGCCCACAATGAGCAGTTCTTC.

The J gene is TRBJ1-1, the V gene TRBV5-1, with a possible D match to TRBD1 (6 bases). CDR1 SGHRS and CDR2 YFSETQ come from the germline V gene. Trimming stripped 4 bases from V and 2 bases from J, with 18 bases between. The CDR3 is made up of 16 amino acids. The CDR3 DNA sequence: TGCGCCAGCAGCCCGAAATCAGGGGCGGGAAACACTGAAGCTTTCTTT. This gives the protein CASSPKSGAGNTEAFF. Supplemented by reference TRBV5-1 and TRBJ1-1, the full variable domain reads KAGVTQTPRYLIKTRGQQVTLSCSPISGHRSVSWYQQTPGQGLQFLFEYFSETQRNKGNFPGRFSGRQFSNSRSEMNVSTLELGDSALYLCASSPKSGAGNTEAFFGQGTRLTVV.

This sequence joins TRBV10-3 and TRBJ2-3; 8 bases are a match to TRBD1. J was trimmed by 4 bases and V by 5 bases; bases with no gene match: 5. This CDR3 spans 14 amino acids. CDR1 is ENHRY, CDR2 SYGVKD, per germline. The CDR3 nucleotides read TGTGCCATCAGTACAGGGGGAATGCCAGATACGCAGTATTTT. It codes for CAISTGGMPDTQYF.

The CDR3 loop reads CASSPRDSSFSYEQYF. The CDR3 coding sequence is TGTGCCAGCAGCCCTCGGGACAGTTCGTTTAGCTACGAGCAGTACTTC. The rearrangement links TRBV9 to TRBJ2-5, with TRBD1 identical over 7 bases. The DNA matches TRBJ2-7 better at its end, which makes the J call doubtful. The CDR3 is 16 amino acids. Germline V gives CDR1 SGDLS, CDR2 YYNGEE.

The sample holds one count of this clone. J is TRBJ1-2 and V is TRBV4-1; D may be TRBD1 (6 bases). Germline-derived CDR1 and CDR2 are MGHRA and YSYEKL. With 1 base removed from V and 0 bases from J, the gap between germline ends came to 12 bases. The CDR3 extends over 16 amino acids. CDR3 DNA sequence: TGCGCCAGCAGCCAAGTGGGGACACAATCTAACTATGGCTACACCTTC. Translating gives CASSQVGTQSNYGYTF.

This clone was detected once. The chain has TRBV28 and TRBJ1-4, with a weak D call TRBD1 (5 bases). Germline V gene data show CDR1 as MDHEN and CDR2 as SYDVKM. This CDR3 is built from 15 residues. Deletions cut 4 bases from V and 8 bases from J, with 17 bases between. CDR3 bases: TGTGCCAGCAGTTCCGGACACCGGCTCGGCGAAAAACTGTTTTTT. Translating gives CASSSGHRLGEKLFF.

This chain connects TRBV5-4 to TRBJ2-7; 16 nucleotides line up with TRBD2. The V gene's germline CDR1 is SGHNT and CDR2 YYREEE (reference sequence). With V trimmed by 3 bases and J by 2 bases, 5 bases remained unmatched. The CDR3 contains 17 residues. The CDR3 DNA reads as TGTGCCAGCAGCTCTCGAGGGACTAGCGGGAGGGCCTACGAGCAGTACTTC. Translation: CASSSRGTSGRAYEQYF.

The genes are TRBV10-3 and TRBJ2-1, with 15 positions matching TRBD2. The CDR3 loop spans 18 amino acids. V lost 5 bases to trimming and J lost 9 bases; unmatched junction nucleotides: 14. The V gene's germline CDR1 is ENHRY and CDR2 SYGVKD. The CDR3 DNA is TGTGCCATCAGTCCGGGACTAGCGGGAGGCCGGGATAGTAGTGAGCAGTTCTTC. Translating gives CAISPGLAGGRDSSEQFF.

This clone has a single count. The rearrangement uses TRBV6-5 and TRBJ2-7, with a tentative D call TRBD2 (6 bases). Trimming removed 0 bases at V and 6 bases at J, with 6 bases between. The CDR3 is made up of 12 amino acids. In germline, CDR1 is MNHEY, CDR2 SVGAGI. The CDR3 loop is CASSYSGGEQYF. In DNA form, the CDR3 reads TGTGCCAGCAGTTACTCGGGGGGCGAGCAGTACTTC.

V and J are TRBV5-4 and TRBJ1-1, with no clear D. Trimming cost V 4 bases and J 0 bases, with 7 bases left between them. Per the germline V gene, CDR1 is SGHNT and CDR2 is YYREEE (reference sequence). The CDR3 is made up of 13 amino acids. CDR3 DNA: TGTGCCAGCAGCGCATTGATGAACACTGAAGCTTTCTTT. It codes for CASSALMNTEAFF. The entire variable domain, with the rest obtained from reference TRBV5-4 and TRBJ1-1, is as follows: ETGVTQSPTHLIKTRGQQVTLRCSSQSGHNTVSWYQQALGQGPQFIFQYYREEENGRGNFPPRFSGLQFPNYSSELNVNALELDDSALYLCASSALMNTEAFFGQGTRLTVV.

The J gene is TRBJ2-1, the V gene TRBV7-2; 8 bases are a match to TRBD2. This CDR3 spans 15 amino acids. Germline V gene lookup returns CDR1 SGHTA and CDR2 FQGNSA. V shed 4 bases, J shed 8 bases, and the junction held 10 bases outside the gene matches. This CDR3 is CASSYRGGPIHEQFF. CDR3 in DNA: TGTGCCAGCAGCTACCGGGGGGGCCCGATTCATGAGCAGTTCTTC.